These T cell receptor beta chains were read from a single sample in a study of blood T cell repertoires in COVID-19. Libraries were prepared by immunoSEQ multiplex PCR; TCRdb keeps only in-frame clonotypes and omits some of them. The profile shows 270,000 or so clones, about 85% of them singletons. The sequencing sample was made of peripheral blood. Source of these receptors: a human donor in a cohort sampled during active COVID-19. Each CDR3 is given with its conserved first and last residue. The D gene is left open where the match is weak. Only some rows state a clone size, as once, few, many or a class for expanded clones.

j_gene: TRBJ1-1
abundance: NA
d_gene: TRBD1
v_gene: TRBV19
CDR3nt: TGTGCCAGTCGTCCCCGACAGGGGTGGAACACTGAAGCTTTCTTT
CDR3aa: CASRPRQGWNTEAFF

j_gene: TRBJ1-5
abundance: NA
d_gene: NA
v_gene: TRBV7-8
CDR3nt: TGTGCCAGCAGCATAACAATCGCGGGGGCCCAGCATTTT
CDR3aa: CASSITIAGAQHF

j_gene: TRBJ2-5
abundance: once
d_gene: TRBD2
v_gene: TRBV7-6
CDR3nt: TGTGCCAGCAGCTCTTTAGCGGGAGTGGTCCAAGAGACCCAGTACTTC
CDR3aa: CASSSLAGVVQETQYF

j_gene: TRBJ2-2
abundance: NA
d_gene: TRBD1
v_gene: TRBV5-4
CDR3nt: TGTGCCAGCAGCTTGAGGTGGACAGGGAGTCCCGGGGAGCTGTTTTTT
CDR3aa: CASSLRWTGSPGELFF

j_gene: TRBJ1-3
abundance: NA
d_gene: NA
v_gene: TRBV10-3
CDR3nt: TGTGCCATCTCCGGGACTACTGGAAACACCATATATTTT
CDR3aa: CAISGTTGNTIYF

j_gene: TRBJ2-3
abundance: NA
d_gene: TRBD2
v_gene: TRBV14
CDR3nt: TGTGCCAGCAGCCACAGACTAGCGTCTAGCACAGATACGCAGTATTTT
CDR3aa: CASSHRLASSTDTQYF

j_gene: TRBJ1-2
abundance: NA
d_gene: NA
v_gene: TRBV9
CDR3nt: TGTGCCAGCAGCCCCACTGGGGCACCAAACTATGGCTACACCTTC
CDR3aa: CASSPTGAPNYGYTF

j_gene: TRBJ1-2
abundance: NA
d_gene: TRBD1
v_gene: TRBV30
CDR3nt: TGTGCCTGGAGGACAGGACAGGAAGCATATGGCTACACCTTC
CDR3aa: CAWRTGQEAYGYTF

j_gene: TRBJ2-1
abundance: NA
d_gene: TRBD1
v_gene: TRBV28
CDR3nt: TGTGCCAGCAAAGGGACAGGGGCCAGCGGGGGCCTAAACAATGAGCAGTTCTTC
CDR3aa: CASKGTGASGGLNNEQFF

j_gene: TRBJ2-2
abundance: few
d_gene: NA
v_gene: TRBV5-1
CDR3nt: TGCGCCAGCAGCTTGTCCGCCGGGGAGCTGTTTTTT
CDR3aa: CASSLSAGELFF

j_gene: TRBJ1-4
abundance: NA
d_gene: NA
v_gene: TRBV7-9
CDR3nt: TGTGCCAGCAGCTTAGAAGGGGTGGGGGAAAAACTGTTTTTT
CDR3aa: CASSLEGVGEKLFF

j_gene: TRBJ2-2
abundance: few
d_gene: TRBD2
v_gene: TRBV7-2
CDR3nt: TGTGCCAGCAGCTCGAGGACTAGCCTCACCGGGGAGCTGTTTTTT
CDR3aa: CASSSRTSLTGELFF

j_gene: TRBJ2-1
abundance: NA
d_gene: TRBD2
v_gene: TRBV5-6
CDR3nt: TGTGCCAGCAGCTTGAGGTCTAGCGGGATCCGCTCCTACAATGAGCAGTTCTTC
CDR3aa: CASSLRSSGIRSYNEQFF

j_gene: TRBJ2-2
abundance: once
d_gene: TRBD2
v_gene: TRBV19
CDR3nt: TGTGCCAGTAGTATAAGTAGCGGGAGGGTTAACACCGGGGAGCTGTTTTTT
CDR3aa: CASSISSGRVNTGELFF

j_gene: TRBJ2-5
abundance: NA
d_gene: NA
v_gene: TRBV12-3/TRBV12-4
CDR3nt: TGTGCCAGCGCCCAGGGCGTACTAGAGACCCAGTACTTC
CDR3aa: CASAQGVLETQYF

j_gene: TRBJ1-5
abundance: few
d_gene: TRBD1
v_gene: TRBV5-4
CDR3nt: TGTGCCAGCAGCTCAGGGGGCGCGGGACAGCCCCAGCATTTT
CDR3aa: CASSSGGAGQPQHF

j_gene: TRBJ2-6
abundance: NA
d_gene: TRBD2
v_gene: TRBV3-1/TRBV3-2
CDR3nt: TGTGCCAGCAGCCACGGGAGGCGCTCTGGGGCCAACGTCCTGACTTTC
CDR3aa: CASSHGRRSGANVLTF

j_gene: TRBJ2-7
abundance: NA
d_gene: TRBD1
v_gene: TRBV9
CDR3nt: TGTGCCAGCAGCTCAGAGGGACAGGCGGCCGAGCAGTACTTC
CDR3aa: CASSSEGQAAEQYF

j_gene: TRBJ1-1
abundance: NA
d_gene: TRBD1
v_gene: TRBV6-5
CDR3nt: TGTGCCAGCAGATGGGGACAGGGCGGGACTGAAGCTTTCTTT
CDR3aa: CASRWGQGGTEAFF

j_gene: TRBJ1-4
abundance: NA
d_gene: NA
v_gene: TRBV18
CDR3nt: TGTGCCAGCTCACCCCCAGGGGCCATTAATGAAAAACTGTTTTTT
CDR3aa: CASSPPGAINEKLFF

j_gene: TRBJ2-7
abundance: NA
d_gene: TRBD2
v_gene: TRBV7-2
CDR3nt: TGTGCCAGCAGCTCCACCCCTAGCGGAAGCTCCTACGAGCAGTACTTC
CDR3aa: CASSSTPSGSSYEQYF

j_gene: TRBJ2-1
abundance: NA
d_gene: TRBD2
v_gene: TRBV2
CDR3nt: TGTGCCAGCAGGGTGACTAGCGAGGTTTTATTCAATGAGCAGTTCTTC
CDR3aa: CASRVTSEVLFNEQFF

j_gene: TRBJ1-5
abundance: NA
d_gene: NA
v_gene: TRBV7-2
CDR3nt: TGTGCCAGCAGCTGGATTTCGGGACAAAATCAGCCCCAGCATTTT
CDR3aa: CASSWISGQNQPQHF

j_gene: TRBJ2-1
abundance: NA
d_gene: NA
v_gene: TRBV28
CDR3nt: TGTGCCAGCAGTTTAAAGGGGCCCCCCAATGAGCAGTTCTTC
CDR3aa: CASSLKGPPNEQFF

j_gene: TRBJ2-2
abundance: NA
d_gene: TRBD2
v_gene: TRBV7-2
CDR3nt: TGTGCCAGCAGCACTCGACTAGCGGGGGAGCTGTTTTTT
CDR3aa: CASSTRLAGELFF

j_gene: TRBJ1-5
abundance: few
d_gene: NA
v_gene: TRBV18
CDR3nt: TGTGCCAGCTCACCAGGAGGTAGCCCTCAGCCCCAGCATTTT
CDR3aa: CASSPGGSPQPQHF

j_gene: TRBJ1-1
abundance: NA
d_gene: NA
v_gene: TRBV6-5
CDR3nt: TGTGCCAGCAGTTACGAGGGGAACACTGAAGCTTTCTTT
CDR3aa: CASSYEGNTEAFF

j_gene: TRBJ2-2
abundance: NA
d_gene: TRBD2
v_gene: TRBV4-1
CDR3nt: TGCGCCAGCAATCCTAGCGGGAGCCTCACCGGGGAGCTGTTTTTT
CDR3aa: CASNPSGSLTGELFF

j_gene: TRBJ2-5
abundance: NA
d_gene: NA
v_gene: TRBV5-6
CDR3nt: TGTGCCAGCAGCTTGGCCTCGGCCCAGTACTTC
CDR3aa: CASSLASAQYF

j_gene: TRBJ2-5
abundance: NA
d_gene: TRBD2
v_gene: TRBV24-1
CDR3nt: TGTGCCACCAGTGTGGGACTAGCGGGAGGGGAGACCCAGTACTTC
CDR3aa: CATSVGLAGGETQYF

j_gene: TRBJ2-2
abundance: NA
d_gene: TRBD2
v_gene: TRBV10-3
CDR3nt: TGTGCCATCAGTGACTCTCCTAGCGGGAGACCCGGGGAGCTGTTTTTT
CDR3aa: CAISDSPSGRPGELFF

j_gene: TRBJ1-5
abundance: NA
d_gene: NA
v_gene: TRBV6-6
CDR3nt: TGTGCCGGGCGGACAGAAAATCAGCCCCAGCATTTT
CDR3aa: CAGRTENQPQHF

j_gene: TRBJ1-4
abundance: NA
d_gene: NA
v_gene: TRBV5-1
CDR3nt: TGCGCCAGCAGCACCGGTCGGGGGACAACTAATGAAAAACTGTTTTTT
CDR3aa: CASSTGRGTTNEKLFF

j_gene: TRBJ1-5
abundance: NA
d_gene: NA
v_gene: TRBV27
CDR3nt: TGTGCCACCGGGGACTATAGCAATCAGCCCCAGCATTTT
CDR3aa: CATGDYSNQPQHF

j_gene: TRBJ2-5
abundance: NA
d_gene: NA
v_gene: TRBV30
CDR3nt: TGTGCCTGGGACCCCAGGGTGCACGGGACCCAGTACTTC
CDR3aa: CAWDPRVHGTQYF

j_gene: TRBJ2-2
abundance: NA
d_gene: NA
v_gene: TRBV6-5
CDR3nt: TGTGCCAGCAGTTATAGTGGGACTGGAGGGGAGGAGCTGTTTTTT
CDR3aa: CASSYSGTGGEELFF

j_gene: TRBJ2-1
abundance: NA
d_gene: TRBD2
v_gene: TRBV2
CDR3nt: TGTGCCAGCAGTGAAAGCGGGAGGGCCGGGGGCAATGAGCAGTTCTTC
CDR3aa: CASSESGRAGGNEQFF

j_gene: TRBJ2-5
abundance: NA
d_gene: NA
v_gene: TRBV6-5
CDR3nt: TGTGCCAGCAGACAGGGTTTCGAGACCCAGTACTTC
CDR3aa: CASRQGFETQYF

j_gene: TRBJ1-1
abundance: NA
d_gene: NA
v_gene: TRBV16
CDR3nt: TGTGCCAGCACCAAAAGTCCGGGGGGCACTGAAGCTTTCTTT
CDR3aa: CASTKSPGGTEAFF

j_gene: TRBJ2-1
abundance: NA
d_gene: NA
v_gene: TRBV28
CDR3nt: TGTGCCAGCAGATATCTCAATGAGCAGTTCTTC
CDR3aa: CASRYLNEQFF